This entry is about one T cell receptor beta chain. What it recognizes is unknown. The source of the sample is a study of cytomegalovirus exposure and HLA in healthy donors. Study findings and constraints: A later analysis showed TCR association rates differing by HLA locus, peaking at DRB1 and lowest at HLA-C.

PCR involved 60 Vbeta and 13 Jbeta primers. Clones were read by immunoSEQ multiplex PCR, and TCRdb kept only the in-frame ones, dropping some. The sample carries around 140,000 clones, roughly 80% recorded once. Sequencing was carried out using PBMCs. The clonotype originates from a male donor in good health and CMV-seronegative.

This CDR3 reads CASSPSTMTNYGYTF. CDR3 in DNA: TGTGCCAGCAGCCCAAGCACGATGACTAACTATGGCTACACCTTC. V is TRBV7-8 and J is TRBJ1-2; D unclear. Germline V gene data show CDR1 as SGHVS and CDR2 as FQNEAQ. This CDR3 has 15 amino acids. The germline V and J ends were trimmed by 5 bases and 0 bases, with 13 bases remaining between them.